Given below is one T cell receptor (beta chain) in context. Its antigen remains unknown. The time point is: week 5, during vaccination. Mutant IDH1 20-mer peptide, at 300 ug, made up each vaccine dose, with topical imiquimod. The sample originates from a study of a mutant IDH1 vaccine in newly diagnosed glioma. V dropped 4 bases and J dropped 1; count of bases not matched to a gene: 8. Germline loops: CDR1 SQVTM, CDR2 ANQGSEA. This CDR3 comprises 15 residues. TCRdb keeps only in-frame clones here, not all; method: immunoSEQ multiplex PCR. Found here are tens of thousands of clones, 70% to 90% of them singletons; the top ten hold about 1.5%.

The receptor was isolated from a man aged 40-55 years with glioma. V gene TRBV29-1 combines with J gene TRBJ2-3, with 7 nucleotides matching TRBD1. The sample consisted of PBMCs, taken from a glioma patient whose treatment included an IDH1 peptide vaccine. The CDR3 loop reads CSVGLGGAGTDTQYF. The CDR3 DNA reads as TGCAGCGTTGGCCTAGGGGGCGCGGGCACAGATACGCAGTATTTT.